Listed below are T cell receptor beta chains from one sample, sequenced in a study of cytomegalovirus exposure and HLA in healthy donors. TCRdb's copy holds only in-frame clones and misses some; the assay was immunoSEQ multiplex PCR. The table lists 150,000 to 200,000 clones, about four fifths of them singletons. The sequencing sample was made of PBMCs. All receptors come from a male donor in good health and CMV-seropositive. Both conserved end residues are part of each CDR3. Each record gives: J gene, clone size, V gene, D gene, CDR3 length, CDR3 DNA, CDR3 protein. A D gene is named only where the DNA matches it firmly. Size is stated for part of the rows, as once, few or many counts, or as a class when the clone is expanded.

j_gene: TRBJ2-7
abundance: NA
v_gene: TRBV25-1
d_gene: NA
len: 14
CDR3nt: TGTGCCAGCAGTAACCTAGGGAGCTCCTACGAGCAGTACTTC
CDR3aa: CASSNLGSSYEQYF

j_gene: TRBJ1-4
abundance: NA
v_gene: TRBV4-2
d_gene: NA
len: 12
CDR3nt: TGTGCCAGCAGCCCCCTTAATGAAAAACTGTTTTTT
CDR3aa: CASSPLNEKLFF

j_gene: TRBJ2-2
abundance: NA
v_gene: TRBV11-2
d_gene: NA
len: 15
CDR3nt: TGTGCCAGCACCTTAGGGGGGGGGCCGTCGGGGGAGCTGTTTTTT
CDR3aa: CASTLGGGPSGELFF

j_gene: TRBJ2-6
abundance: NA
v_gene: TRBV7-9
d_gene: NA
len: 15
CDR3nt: TGTGCCAGCAGCTTACCCTCCTCTGGGGCCAACGTCCTGACTTTC
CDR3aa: CASSLPSSGANVLTF

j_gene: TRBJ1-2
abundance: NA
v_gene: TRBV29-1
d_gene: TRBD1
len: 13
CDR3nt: TGCAGCATCCGGACAGGGGATAACTATGGCTACACCTTC
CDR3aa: CSIRTGDNYGYTF

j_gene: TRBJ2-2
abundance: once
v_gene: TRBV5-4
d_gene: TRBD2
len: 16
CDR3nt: TGTGCCAGCAGCTTGGGTCTGGCGGGGGGGCCCGGGGAGCTGTTTTTT
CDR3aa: CASSLGLAGGPGELFF

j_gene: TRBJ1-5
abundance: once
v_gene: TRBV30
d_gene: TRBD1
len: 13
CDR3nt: TGTGCCTGGAGTGCAGGGGGCGATCAGCCCCAGCATTTT
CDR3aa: CAWSAGGDQPQHF

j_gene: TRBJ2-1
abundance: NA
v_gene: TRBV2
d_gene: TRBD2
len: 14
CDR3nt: TGTGCCAGCAGAGGGACTAGCGGGGAAACTAAGCAGTTCTTC
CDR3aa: CASRGTSGETKQFF

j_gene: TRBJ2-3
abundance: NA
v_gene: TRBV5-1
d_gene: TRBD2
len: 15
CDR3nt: TGCGCCAGCAGGCAAGCGGGGGCGCGGGCAGATACGCAGTATTTT
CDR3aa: CASRQAGARADTQYF

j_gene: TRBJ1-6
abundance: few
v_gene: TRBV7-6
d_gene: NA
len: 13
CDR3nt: TGTGCCAGCAGCACGGTCTACAATTCACCCCTCCACTTT
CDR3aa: CASSTVYNSPLHF

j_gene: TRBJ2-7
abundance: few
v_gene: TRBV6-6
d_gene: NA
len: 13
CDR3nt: TGTGCCAGCAGCATGGACAGCTCCTACGAGCAGTACTTC
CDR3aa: CASSMDSSYEQYF

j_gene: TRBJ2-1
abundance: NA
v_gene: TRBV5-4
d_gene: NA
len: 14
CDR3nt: TGTGCCAGCAGCTTAGACAGTACCTACAATGAGCAGTTCTTC
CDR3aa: CASSLDSTYNEQFF

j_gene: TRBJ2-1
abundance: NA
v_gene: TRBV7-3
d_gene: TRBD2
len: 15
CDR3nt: TGTGCCAGCAGCCAAAGCGGGGGGGCCGGGGATGAGCAGTTCTTC
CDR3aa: CASSQSGGAGDEQFF